This record covers a single T cell receptor (beta chain). The CDR3 is 15 amino acids. Germline V gives CDR1 LNHDA, CDR2 SQIVND (reference sequence). V lost 8 bases, J lost 0 bases, and 14 bases lay in between. Only in-frame clones appear in the TCRdb table, and some are missing; sequencing was by immunoSEQ multiplex PCR. The sample comprises approximately 160,000 clones, approximately 90% of which are singletons, and about 4.4% rests with the top ten. This entry belongs to a study of T cell responses to AZD1222 COVID-19 vaccine. Whole-study context: Some second doses came at about 4 weeks and others at about 12 weeks; these were pooled.

The source was peripheral blood, collected on day 0 of AZD1222 vaccination. The chain links TRBV19 to TRBJ1-5; D uncertain. The source is an adult in good health. The CDR3 DNA follows: TGTGCCAGTGCGTTCTCGGGCTTTAGCAATCAGCCCCAGCATTTT. This codes for CASAFSGFSNQPQHF. Looking up the rest from reference TRBV19 and TRBJ1-5 gives the full variable domain: DGGITQSPKYLFRKEGQNVTLSCEQNLNHDAMYWYRQDPGQGLRLIYYSQIVNDFQKGDIAEGYSVSREKKESFPLTVTSAQKNPTAFYLCASAFSGFSNQPQHFGDGTRLSIL.